This TCR beta chain derives from a study of T cells in Graves' hyperthyroidism and ophthalmopathy. This CDR3 region has 15 residues. Germline V gives CDR1 MNHEY, CDR2 SMNVEV (reference sequence). V dropped 7 bases and J dropped 0; count of bases not matched to a gene: 6. This clonotype was detected ten times or more. Its target is unknown. Researchers amplified the TCR beta CDR3 regions from RNA transcripts. The TCR CDR3 first-round RT-PCR relied on the HTBI primer set. MiXCR, applied by TCRdb to the multiplex PCR reads, yields one record per CDR3 protein. This table has under 300,000 distinct CDR3 sequences, about an eighth appearing once. Overall study findings and caveats: In the blood, most expanded thyroid clonotypes above 0.001 appeared as well.

The chain recombines TRBV27 with TRBJ2-3; 8 bases align to TRBD2. Sequences were obtained from blood. The sequence was collected from a woman aged 30 to 39 with Graves' hyperthyroidism that later progressed to Graves' ophthalmopathy. CDR3 DNA: TGTGCCAGCACCCGGACTAGCATGAGCACAGATACGCAGTATTTT. Translating it yields CASTRTSMSTDTQYF.